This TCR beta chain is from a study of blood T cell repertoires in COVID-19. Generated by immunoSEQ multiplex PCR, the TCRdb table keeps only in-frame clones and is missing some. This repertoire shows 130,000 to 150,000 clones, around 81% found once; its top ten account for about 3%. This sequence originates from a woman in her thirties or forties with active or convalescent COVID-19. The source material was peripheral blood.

In DNA, the CDR3 is TGCAGCGTGGGGACTAGCGGGAGGGGGGATACGCAGTATTTT. Its translation is CSVGTSGRGDTQYF. This sequence joins TRBV29-1 and TRBJ2-3; TRBD2 aligns across 16 bases. This CDR3 region has 14 residues. Germline lookup yields CDR1 SQVTM and CDR2 ANQGSEA. The trim removed 6 bases at V and 6 bases at J, leaving 3 bases unmatched.